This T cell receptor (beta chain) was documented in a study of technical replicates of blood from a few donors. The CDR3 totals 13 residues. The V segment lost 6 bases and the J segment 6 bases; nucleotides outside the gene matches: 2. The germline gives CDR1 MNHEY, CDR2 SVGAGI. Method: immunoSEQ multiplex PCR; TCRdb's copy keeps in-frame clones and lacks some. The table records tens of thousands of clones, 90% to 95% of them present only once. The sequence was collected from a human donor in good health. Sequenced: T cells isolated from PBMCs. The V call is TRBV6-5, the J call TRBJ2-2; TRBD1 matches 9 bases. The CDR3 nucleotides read TGTGCCAGCAGAGGACAGGGGTCCGGGGAGCTGTTTTTT. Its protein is CASRGQGSGELFF.